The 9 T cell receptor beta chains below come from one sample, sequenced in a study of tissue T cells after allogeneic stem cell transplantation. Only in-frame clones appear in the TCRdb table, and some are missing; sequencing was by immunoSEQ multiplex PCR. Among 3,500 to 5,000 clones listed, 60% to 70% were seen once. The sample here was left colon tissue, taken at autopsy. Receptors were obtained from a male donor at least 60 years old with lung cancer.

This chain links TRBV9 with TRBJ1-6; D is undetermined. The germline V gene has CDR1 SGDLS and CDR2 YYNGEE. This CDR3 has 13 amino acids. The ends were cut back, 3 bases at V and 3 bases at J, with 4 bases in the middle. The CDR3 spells CASSADYNSPLHF. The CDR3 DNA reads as TGTGCCAGCAGCGCCGACTATAATTCACCCCTCCACTTT. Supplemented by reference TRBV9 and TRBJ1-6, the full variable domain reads DSGVTQTPKHLITATGQRVTLRCSPRSGDLSVYWYQQSLDQGLQFLIQYYNGEERAKGNILERFSAQQFPDLHSELNLSSLELGDSALYFCASSADYNSPLHFGNGTRLTVT.

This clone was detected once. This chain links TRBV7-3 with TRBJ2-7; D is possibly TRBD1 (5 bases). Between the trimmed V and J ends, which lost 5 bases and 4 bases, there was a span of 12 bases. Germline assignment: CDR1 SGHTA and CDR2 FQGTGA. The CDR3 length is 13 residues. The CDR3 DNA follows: TGTGCCAGCAGCCCGGACACATTTTACGAGCAGTACTTC. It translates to CASSPDTFYEQYF.

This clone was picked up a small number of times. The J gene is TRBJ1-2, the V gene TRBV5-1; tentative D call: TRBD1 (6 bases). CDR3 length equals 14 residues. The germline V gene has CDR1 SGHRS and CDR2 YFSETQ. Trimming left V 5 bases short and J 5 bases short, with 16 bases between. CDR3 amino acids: CASSLQGLEYGYTF. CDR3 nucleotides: TGCGCCAGCAGTTTACAGGGTTTGGAGTATGGCTACACCTTC.

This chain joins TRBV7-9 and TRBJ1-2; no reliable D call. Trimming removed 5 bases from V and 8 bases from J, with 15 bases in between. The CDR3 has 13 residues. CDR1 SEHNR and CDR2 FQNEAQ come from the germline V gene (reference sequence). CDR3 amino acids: CASSLRSDGGYTF. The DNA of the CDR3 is TGTGCCAGCAGCCTCCGGAGCGATGGAGGCTACACCTTC. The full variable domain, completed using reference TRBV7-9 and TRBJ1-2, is DTGVSQNPRHKITKRGQNVTFRCDPISEHNRLYWYRQTLGQGPEFLTYFQNEAQLEKSRLLSDRFSAERPKGSFSTLEIQRTEQGDSAMYLCASSLRSDGGYTFGSGTRLTVV.

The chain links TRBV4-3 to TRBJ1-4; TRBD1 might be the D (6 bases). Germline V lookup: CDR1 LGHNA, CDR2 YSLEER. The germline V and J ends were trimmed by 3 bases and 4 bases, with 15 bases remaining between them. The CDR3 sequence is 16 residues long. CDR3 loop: CASSQDPGHINEKLFF. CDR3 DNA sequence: TGCGCCAGCAGCCAGGATCCGGGACACATTAATGAAAAACTGTTTTTT.

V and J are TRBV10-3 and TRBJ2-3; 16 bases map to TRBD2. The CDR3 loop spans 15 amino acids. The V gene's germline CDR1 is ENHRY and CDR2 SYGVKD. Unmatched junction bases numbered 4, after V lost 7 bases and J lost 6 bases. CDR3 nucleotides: TGTGCCATCACCGGGACTAGCGGGAGGGAGGATACGCAGTATTTT. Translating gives CAITGTSGREDTQYF.

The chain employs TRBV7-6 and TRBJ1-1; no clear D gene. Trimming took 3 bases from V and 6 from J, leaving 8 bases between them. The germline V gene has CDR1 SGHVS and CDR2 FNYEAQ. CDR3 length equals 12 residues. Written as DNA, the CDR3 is TGTGCCAGCAGCTTCCCTGGATCTGAAGCTTTCTTT. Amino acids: CASSFPGSEAFF.

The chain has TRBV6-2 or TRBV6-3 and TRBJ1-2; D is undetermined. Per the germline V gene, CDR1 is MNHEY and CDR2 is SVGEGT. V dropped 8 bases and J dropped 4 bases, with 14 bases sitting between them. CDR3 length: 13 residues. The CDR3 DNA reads TGTGCCAGCTGCCGGGAAAATGGCTATGGCTACACCTTC. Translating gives CASCRENGYGYTF.

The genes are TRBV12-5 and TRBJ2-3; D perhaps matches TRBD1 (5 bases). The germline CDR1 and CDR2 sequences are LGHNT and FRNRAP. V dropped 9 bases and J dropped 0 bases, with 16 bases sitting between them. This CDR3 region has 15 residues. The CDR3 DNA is TGTGCTAGCCGTCCCTGGCAGGGAAGCACAGATACGCAGTATTTT. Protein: CASRPWQGSTDTQYF. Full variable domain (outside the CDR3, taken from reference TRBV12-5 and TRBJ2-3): DARVTQTPRHKVTEMGQEVTMRCQPILGHNTVFWYRQTMMQGLELLAYFRNRAPLDDSGMPKDRFSAEMPDATLATLKIQPSEPRDSAVYFCASRPWQGSTDTQYFGPGTRLTVL.